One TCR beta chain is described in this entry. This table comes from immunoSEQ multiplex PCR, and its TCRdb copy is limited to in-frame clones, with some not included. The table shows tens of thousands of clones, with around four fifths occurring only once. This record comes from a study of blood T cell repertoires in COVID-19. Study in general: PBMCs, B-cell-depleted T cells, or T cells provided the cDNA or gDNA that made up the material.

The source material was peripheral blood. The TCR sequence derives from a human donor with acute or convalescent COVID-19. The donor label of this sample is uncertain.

CDR3 DNA sequence: TGTGCCAGTAGTATCCTACCGGGACAGGGAGGGGCTGAAGCTTTCTTT. As protein: CASSILPGQGGAEAFF. This chain links TRBV19 with TRBJ1-1, with 9 nucleotides matching TRBD1. With V trimmed by 3 bases and J by 6 bases, 11 bases remained unmatched. Germline V gives CDR1 LNHDA, CDR2 SQIVND (reference sequence). The CDR3 sequence is 16 residues long.